This note documents a single T cell receptor (beta chain) sequence. The antigen remains undetermined. This sample was taken from a study of T cell repertoires in cytomegalovirus infection. In the study overall: The authors relied on CMV epitopes, both recently identified HLA-C-restricted and well-studied HLA-B-restricted. It was the public TCR beta signatures that indicated both CMV infection and matching HLA type. Notes on the study in general: HLA-C-restricted CMV-specific TCR beta clonotypes were dominant in the ex vivo response. Carriers of CMV and the relevant HLA type were discriminated by public TCR beta frequency.

TCRdb re-called the reads with MiXCR, one entry per CDR3 protein. Among fewer than 900,000 distinct CDR3 sequences listed, 29% were seen once. The CDR3 has 21 residues. CDR1 is LGHNA and CDR2 is YSLEER in the germline V gene. V was clipped by 0 bases and J by 0 bases, with 24 bases between them. This specimen consisted of cultured CD8+ T cells from PBMCs, obtained from culture after CMV antigen stimulation. This chain links TRBV4-3 with TRBJ1-3; a weak D match, TRBD1 (6 bases). The TCR originated in a human donor in good health (CMV status not recorded). Some clones in this sample may be carry-over from other donors' samples. The CDR3 loop reads CASSQDSDVGQWSYSGNTIYF. CDR3 bases: TGCGCCAGCAGCCAAGATTCCGATGTTGGACAGTGGAGTTACTCTGGAAACACCATATATTTT.